What follows describes a single TCR beta chain. Its specificity is not known. The V gene lost 7 bases and the J gene lost 15 bases, with 19 bases spanning the gap. This CDR3 has 12 amino acids. CDR1 SNHLY and CDR2 FYNNEI come from the germline V gene. The sample comes from a study of cytomegalovirus exposure and HLA in healthy donors. Both 60 Vbeta primers and 13 Jbeta primers went into the PCR. Some clones are missing from TCRdb's copy, which holds only in-frame ones; the method was immunoSEQ multiplex PCR. In all, the sample yields about 60,000 clones. Broader study findings: The study found most TCR sequences rare, yet found some public TCRs in many donors. TCR beta chain V- and J-gene trimming was linked, in a later analysis, to a missense variant in DCLRE1C. An observed cluster of highly shared sequence variants was recorded as a likely sequencing artifact. Of the V segments, some could not be distinguished, including TRBV6-2 and TRBV6-3, and were excluded.

The sequence came from a woman younger than 35 in good health and CMV-seronegative. The sample consisted of PBMCs. The chain carries TRBV2 and TRBJ2-1; possible D gene TRBD2, 6 bases. The CDR3 loop is CASTRPSGGRFF. CDR3 DNA: TGTGCCAGCACGCGGCCGTCCGGGGGTCGGTTCTTC.